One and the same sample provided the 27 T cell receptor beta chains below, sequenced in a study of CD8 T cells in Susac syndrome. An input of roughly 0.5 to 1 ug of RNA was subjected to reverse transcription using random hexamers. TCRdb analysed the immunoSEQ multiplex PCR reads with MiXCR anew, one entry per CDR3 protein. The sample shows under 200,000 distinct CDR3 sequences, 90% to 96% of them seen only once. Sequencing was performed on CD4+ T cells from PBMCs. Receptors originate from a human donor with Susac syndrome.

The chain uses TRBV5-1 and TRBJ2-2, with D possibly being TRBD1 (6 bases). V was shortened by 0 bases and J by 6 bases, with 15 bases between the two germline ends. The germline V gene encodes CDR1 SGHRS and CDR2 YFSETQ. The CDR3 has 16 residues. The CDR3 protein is CASSLVGAPSAGELFF. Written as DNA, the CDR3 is TGCGCCAGCAGCTTGGTGGGGGCCCCTTCTGCCGGGGAGCTGTTTTTT.

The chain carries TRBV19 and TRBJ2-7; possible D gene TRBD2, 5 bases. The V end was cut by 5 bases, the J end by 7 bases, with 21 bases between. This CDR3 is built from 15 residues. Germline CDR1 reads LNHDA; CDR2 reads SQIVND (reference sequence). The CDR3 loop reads CASSSPGRGYGEQYF. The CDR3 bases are TGTGCCAGTAGTTCCCCCGGGCGAGGGTATGGGGAGCAGTACTTC.

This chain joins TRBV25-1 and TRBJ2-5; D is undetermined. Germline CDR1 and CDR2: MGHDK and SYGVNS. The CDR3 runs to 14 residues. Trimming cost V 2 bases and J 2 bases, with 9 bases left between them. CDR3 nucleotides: TGTGCCAGCAGTGAAACAGAACAGCAAGAGACCCAGTACTTC. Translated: CASSETEQQETQYF.

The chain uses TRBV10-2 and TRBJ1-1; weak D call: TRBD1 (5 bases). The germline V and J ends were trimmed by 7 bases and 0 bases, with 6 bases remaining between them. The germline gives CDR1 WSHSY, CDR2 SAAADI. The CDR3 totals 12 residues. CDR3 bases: TGCGCCAGCACAGGGATGAACACTGAAGCTTTCTTT. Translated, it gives CASTGMNTEAFF.

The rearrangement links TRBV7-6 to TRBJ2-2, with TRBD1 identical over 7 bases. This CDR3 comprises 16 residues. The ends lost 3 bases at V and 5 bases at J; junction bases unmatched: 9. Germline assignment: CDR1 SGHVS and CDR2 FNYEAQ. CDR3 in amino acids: CASSFGTGTVTGELFF. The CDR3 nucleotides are TGTGCCAGCAGCTTCGGGACCGGGACAGTAACCGGGGAGCTGTTTTTT.

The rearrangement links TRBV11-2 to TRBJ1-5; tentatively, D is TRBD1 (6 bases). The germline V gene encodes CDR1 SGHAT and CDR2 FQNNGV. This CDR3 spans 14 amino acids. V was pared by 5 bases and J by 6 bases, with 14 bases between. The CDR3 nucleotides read TGTGCCAGCAGCGTACAGGGTCCCAGTCAGCCCCAGCATTTT. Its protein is CASSVQGPSQPQHF.

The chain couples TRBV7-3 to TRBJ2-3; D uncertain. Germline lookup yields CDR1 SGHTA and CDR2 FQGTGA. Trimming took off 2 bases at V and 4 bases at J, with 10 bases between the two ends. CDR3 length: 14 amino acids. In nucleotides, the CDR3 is TGTGCCAGCAGCTTAGTATCTAGGGCAGATACGCAGTATTTT. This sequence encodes CASSLVSRADTQYF.

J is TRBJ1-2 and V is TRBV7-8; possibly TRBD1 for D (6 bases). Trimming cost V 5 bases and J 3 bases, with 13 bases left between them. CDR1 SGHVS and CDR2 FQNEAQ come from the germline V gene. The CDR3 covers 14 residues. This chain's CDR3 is CASSPRGADYGYTF. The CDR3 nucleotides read TGTGCCAGCAGCCCCCGGGGGGCGGACTATGGCTACACCTTC.

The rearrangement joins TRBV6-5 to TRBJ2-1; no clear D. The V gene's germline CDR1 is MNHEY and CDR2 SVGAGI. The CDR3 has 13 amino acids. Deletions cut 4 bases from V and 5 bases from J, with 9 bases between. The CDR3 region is CASSSLTDNEQFF. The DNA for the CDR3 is TGTGCCAGCAGTTCGCTAACGGACAATGAGCAGTTCTTC.

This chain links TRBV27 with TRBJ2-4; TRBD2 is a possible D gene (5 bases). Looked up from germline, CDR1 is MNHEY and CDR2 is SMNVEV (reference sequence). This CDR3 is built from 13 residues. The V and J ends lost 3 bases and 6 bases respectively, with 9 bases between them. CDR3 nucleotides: TGTGCCAGCAGTTTCAGAGGGAGAAACATTCAGTACTTC. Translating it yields CASSFRGRNIQYF.

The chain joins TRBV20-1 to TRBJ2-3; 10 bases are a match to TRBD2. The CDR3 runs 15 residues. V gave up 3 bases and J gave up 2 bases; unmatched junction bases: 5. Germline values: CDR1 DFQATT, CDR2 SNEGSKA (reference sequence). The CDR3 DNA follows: TGCAGTGCTAGTACCCTAGCGGGGGACACAGATACGCAGTATTTT. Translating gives CSASTLAGDTDTQYF.

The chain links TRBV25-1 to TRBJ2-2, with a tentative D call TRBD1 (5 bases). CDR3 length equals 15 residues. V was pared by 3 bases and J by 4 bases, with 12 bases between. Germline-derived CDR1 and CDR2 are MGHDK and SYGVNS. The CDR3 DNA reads TGTGCCAGCAGTGACCCAGGGTTTTTCACCGGGGAGCTGTTTTTT. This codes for CASSDPGFFTGELFF. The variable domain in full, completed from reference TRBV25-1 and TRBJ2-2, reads EADIYQTPRYLVIGTGKKITLECSQTMGHDKMYWYQQDPGMELHLIHYSYGVNSTEKGDLSSESTVSRIRTEHFPLTLESARPSHTSQYLCASSDPGFFTGELFFGEGSRLTVL.

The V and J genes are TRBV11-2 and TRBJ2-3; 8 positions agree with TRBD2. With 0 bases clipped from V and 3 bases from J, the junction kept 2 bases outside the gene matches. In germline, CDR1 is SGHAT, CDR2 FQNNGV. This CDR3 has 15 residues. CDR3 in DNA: TGTGCCAGCAGCTTAGAGCGGGGGGTAACAGATACGCAGTATTTT. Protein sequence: CASSLERGVTDTQYF.

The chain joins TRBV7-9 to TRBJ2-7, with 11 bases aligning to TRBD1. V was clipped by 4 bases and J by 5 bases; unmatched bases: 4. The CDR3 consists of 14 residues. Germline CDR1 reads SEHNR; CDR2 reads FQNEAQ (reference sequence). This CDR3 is CASSSGTGGDEQYF. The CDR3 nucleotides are TGTGCCAGCAGCTCGGGGACAGGGGGAGACGAGCAGTACTTC.

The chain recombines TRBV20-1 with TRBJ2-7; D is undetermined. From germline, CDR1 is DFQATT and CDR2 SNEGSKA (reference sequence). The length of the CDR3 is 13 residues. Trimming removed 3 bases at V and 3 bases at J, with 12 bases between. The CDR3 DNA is TGCAGTGCTAGGAAGGACCCTGGCTACGAGCAGTACTTC. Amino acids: CSARKDPGYEQYF.

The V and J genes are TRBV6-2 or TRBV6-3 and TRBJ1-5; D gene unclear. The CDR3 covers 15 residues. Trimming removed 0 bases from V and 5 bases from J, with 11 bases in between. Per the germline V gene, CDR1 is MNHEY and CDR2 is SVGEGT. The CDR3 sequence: CASSYSRADHQPQHF. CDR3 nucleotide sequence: TGTGCCAGCAGTTACTCGAGAGCGGACCATCAGCCCCAGCATTTT.

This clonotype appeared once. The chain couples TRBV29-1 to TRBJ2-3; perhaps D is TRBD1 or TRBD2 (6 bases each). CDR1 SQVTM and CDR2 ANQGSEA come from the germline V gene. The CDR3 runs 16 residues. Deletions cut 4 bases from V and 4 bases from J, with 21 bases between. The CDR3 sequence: CSVGPRGLGGADTQYF. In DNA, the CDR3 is TGCAGCGTTGGGCCGCGAGGGTTGGGGGGCGCAGATACGCAGTATTTT.

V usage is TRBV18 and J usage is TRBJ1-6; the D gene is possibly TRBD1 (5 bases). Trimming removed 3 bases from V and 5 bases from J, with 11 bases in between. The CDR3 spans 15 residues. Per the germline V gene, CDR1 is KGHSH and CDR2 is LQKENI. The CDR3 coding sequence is TGTGCCAGCTCACCCGGGGGTGTCCATAATTCACCCCTCCACTTT. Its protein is CASSPGGVHNSPLHF.

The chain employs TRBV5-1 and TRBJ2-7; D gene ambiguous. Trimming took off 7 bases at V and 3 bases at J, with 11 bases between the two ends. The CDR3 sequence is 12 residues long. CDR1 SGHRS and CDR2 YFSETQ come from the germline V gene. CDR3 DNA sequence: TGCGCCAGCCCTTCTCTCCTCTACGAGCAGTACTTC. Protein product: CASPSLLYEQYF.

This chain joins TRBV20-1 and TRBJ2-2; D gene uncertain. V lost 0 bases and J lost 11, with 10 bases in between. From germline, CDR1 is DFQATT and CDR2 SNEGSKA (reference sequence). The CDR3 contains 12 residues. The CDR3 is CSARDESLELFF. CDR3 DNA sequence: TGCAGTGCTAGAGATGAGTCCCTTGAGCTGTTTTTT.

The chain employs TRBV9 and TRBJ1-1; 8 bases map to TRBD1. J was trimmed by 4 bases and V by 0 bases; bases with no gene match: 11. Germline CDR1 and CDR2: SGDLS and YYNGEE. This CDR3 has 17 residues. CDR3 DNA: TGTGCCAGCAGCGTAGGTGGGACAGGCGGAGTGGGCACTGAAGCTTTCTTT. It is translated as CASSVGGTGGVGTEAFF.

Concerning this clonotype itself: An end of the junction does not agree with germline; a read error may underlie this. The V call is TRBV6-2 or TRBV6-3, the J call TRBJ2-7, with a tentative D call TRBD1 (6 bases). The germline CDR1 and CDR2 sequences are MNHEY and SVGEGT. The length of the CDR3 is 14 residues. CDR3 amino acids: CASSYSLGTPVLFF. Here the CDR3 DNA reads TGTGCCAGCAGTTACTCCCTCGGGACACCCGTTTTATTCTTC.

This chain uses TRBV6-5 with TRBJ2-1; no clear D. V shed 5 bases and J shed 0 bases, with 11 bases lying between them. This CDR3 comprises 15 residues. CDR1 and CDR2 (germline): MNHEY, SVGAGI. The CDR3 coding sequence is TGTGCCAGCAGTCACGACCCAGGCTCCTACAATGAGCAGTTCTTC. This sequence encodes CASSHDPGSYNEQFF.

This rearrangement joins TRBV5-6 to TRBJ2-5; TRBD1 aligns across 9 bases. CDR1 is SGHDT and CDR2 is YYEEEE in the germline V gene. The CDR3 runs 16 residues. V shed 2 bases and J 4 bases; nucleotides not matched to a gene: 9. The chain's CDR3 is CASSLTQGQGGETQYF. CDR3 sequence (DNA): TGTGCCAGCAGCTTAACCCAGGGACAGGGAGGAGAGACCCAGTACTTC.

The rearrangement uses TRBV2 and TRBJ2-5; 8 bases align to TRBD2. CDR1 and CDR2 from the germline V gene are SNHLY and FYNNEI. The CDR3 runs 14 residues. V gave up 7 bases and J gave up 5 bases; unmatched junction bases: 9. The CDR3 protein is CASTTGTRTETQYF. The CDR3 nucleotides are TGTGCCAGCACTACCGGGACTAGGACGGAGACCCAGTACTTC.

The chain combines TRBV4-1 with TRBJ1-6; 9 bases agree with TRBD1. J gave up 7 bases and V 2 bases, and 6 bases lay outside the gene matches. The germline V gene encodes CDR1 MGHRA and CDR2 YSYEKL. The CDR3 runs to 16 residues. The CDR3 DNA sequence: TGCGCCAGCAGCCAATTGGACAGGGGTCGGAATTCACCCCTCCACTTT. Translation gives CASSQLDRGRNSPLHF.

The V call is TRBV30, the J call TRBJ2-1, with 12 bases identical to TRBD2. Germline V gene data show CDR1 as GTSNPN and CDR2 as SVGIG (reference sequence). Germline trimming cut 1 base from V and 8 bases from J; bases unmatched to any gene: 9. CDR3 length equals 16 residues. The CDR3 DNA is TGTGCCTGGAGTGCCCGACTAGCGGGGGCAGGGGATGAGCAGTTCTTC. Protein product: CAWSARLAGAGDEQFF.